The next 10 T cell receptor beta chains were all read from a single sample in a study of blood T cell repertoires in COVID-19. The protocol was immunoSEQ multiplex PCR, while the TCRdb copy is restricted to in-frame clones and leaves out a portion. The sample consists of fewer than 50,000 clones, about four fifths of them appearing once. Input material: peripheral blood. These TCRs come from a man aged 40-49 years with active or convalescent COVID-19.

The CDR3: CASSQGTTTNEKLFF. The CDR3 nucleotides read TGTGCCAGCAGCCAGGGGACAACAACTAATGAAAAACTGTTTTTT. This chain uses TRBV3-1 (or the pseudogene TRBV3-2) with TRBJ1-4, with D maybe TRBD1 (6 bases). The CDR3 consists of 15 residues. Germline CDR1 and CDR2: LGHDT and YNNKEL (reference sequence). V gave up 3 bases and J gave up 0 bases, with 8 bases separating them.

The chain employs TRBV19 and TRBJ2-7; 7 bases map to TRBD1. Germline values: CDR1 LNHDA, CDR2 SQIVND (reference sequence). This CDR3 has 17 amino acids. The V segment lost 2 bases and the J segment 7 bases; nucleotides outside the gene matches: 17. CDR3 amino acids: CASSILPGGQWAPEQYF. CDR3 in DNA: TGTGCCAGTAGTATACTTCCAGGGGGACAGTGGGCCCCGGAGCAGTACTTC.

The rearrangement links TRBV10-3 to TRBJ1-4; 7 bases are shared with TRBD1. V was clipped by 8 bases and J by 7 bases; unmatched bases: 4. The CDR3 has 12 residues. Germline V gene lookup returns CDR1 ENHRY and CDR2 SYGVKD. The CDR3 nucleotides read TGTGCCATCGCGCAGGGGGGTGAAAAACTGTTTTTT. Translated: CAIAQGGEKLFF.

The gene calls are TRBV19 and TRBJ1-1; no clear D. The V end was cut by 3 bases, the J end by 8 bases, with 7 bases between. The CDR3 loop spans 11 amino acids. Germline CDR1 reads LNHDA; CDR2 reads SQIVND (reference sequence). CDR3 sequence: CASSMGSEAFF. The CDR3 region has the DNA TGTGCCAGTAGTATGGGCTCCGAAGCTTTCTTT.

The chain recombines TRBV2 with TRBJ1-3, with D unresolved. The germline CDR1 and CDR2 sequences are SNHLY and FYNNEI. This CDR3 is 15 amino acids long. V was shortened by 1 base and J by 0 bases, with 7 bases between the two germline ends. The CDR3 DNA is TGTGCCAGCAGTGAAGAACGGTTCTCTGGAAACACCATATATTTT. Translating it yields CASSEERFSGNTIYF.

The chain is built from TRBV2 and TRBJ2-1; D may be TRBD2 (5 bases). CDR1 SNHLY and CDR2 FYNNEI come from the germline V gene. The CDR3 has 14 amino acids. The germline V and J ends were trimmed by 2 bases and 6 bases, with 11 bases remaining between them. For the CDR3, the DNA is TGTGCCAGCAGTGAAATGGGCGCGGGCAATGAGCAGTTCTTC. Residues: CASSEMGAGNEQFF.

The CDR3 DNA reads as TGCGCCAGCAGCCAAGTGGGCCCAGGGGGGACTGAAGCTTTCTTT. Translation: CASSQVGPGGTEAFF. The V call is TRBV4-3, the J call TRBJ1-1; 7 nucleotides match TRBD1. The CDR3 sequence is 15 residues long. Germline loops: CDR1 LGHNA, CDR2 YSLEER. V lost 1 base, J lost 5 bases, and 7 bases stayed unmatched.

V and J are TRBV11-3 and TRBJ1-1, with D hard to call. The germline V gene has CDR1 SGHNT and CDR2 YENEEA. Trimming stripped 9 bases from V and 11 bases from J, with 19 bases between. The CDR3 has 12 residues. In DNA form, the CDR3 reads TGTGCCAGTGAGAAGAGCTGGCGAGGGGCTTTCTTT. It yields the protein CASEKSWRGAFF.

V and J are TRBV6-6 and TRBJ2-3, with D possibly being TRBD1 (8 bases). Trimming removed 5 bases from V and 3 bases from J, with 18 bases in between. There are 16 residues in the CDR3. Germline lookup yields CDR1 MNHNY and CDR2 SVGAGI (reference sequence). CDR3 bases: TGTGCCAGCAGTCGAGACGGACAGGGAGGGACAGATACGCAGTATTTT. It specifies CASSRDGQGGTDTQYF.

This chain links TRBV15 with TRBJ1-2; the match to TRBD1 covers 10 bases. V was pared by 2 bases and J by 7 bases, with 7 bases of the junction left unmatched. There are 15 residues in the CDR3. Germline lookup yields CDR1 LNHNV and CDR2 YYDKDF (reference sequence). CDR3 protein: CATSRSYGQGGGYTF. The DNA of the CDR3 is TGTGCCACCAGCAGATCCTATGGACAGGGGGGTGGCTACACCTTC.